This T cell receptor beta chain derives from a study of blood T cell repertoires in COVID-19. Overall study context: The United States, Italy and Spain supplied acute and convalescent COVID-19 samples. PBMCs, B-cell-depleted T cells, or T cells were the source of the cDNA or gDNA that made up the material.

Trimming took 4 bases from V and 4 from J, leaving 10 bases between them. The length of the CDR3 is 13 residues. Germline lookup yields CDR1 LGHDT and CDR2 YNNKEL (reference sequence). Here immunoSEQ multiplex PCR was the method, and the copy in TCRdb shows in-frame clones only, minus some. Of around 240,000 clones listed, approximately 90% were seen once; the top ten hold around 0.85%. Clinical history reported by participants formed the basis on which cohorts were assigned. In the 2 weeks before study entry, exposed participants met a COVID-19 case, which was PCR-confirmed or clinician-diagnosed. The sample was PBMCs or T cells enriched from blood (not recorded which). The clonotype comes from a man aged 50 to 60 who had been exposed to COVID-19. V usage is TRBV3-1 (or the pseudogene TRBV3-2) and J usage is TRBJ1-2; D gene unclear. The CDR3 DNA follows: TGTGCCAGCAGCCTCGTGGGCAGCTATGGCTACACCTTC. It translates to CASSLVGSYGYTF.